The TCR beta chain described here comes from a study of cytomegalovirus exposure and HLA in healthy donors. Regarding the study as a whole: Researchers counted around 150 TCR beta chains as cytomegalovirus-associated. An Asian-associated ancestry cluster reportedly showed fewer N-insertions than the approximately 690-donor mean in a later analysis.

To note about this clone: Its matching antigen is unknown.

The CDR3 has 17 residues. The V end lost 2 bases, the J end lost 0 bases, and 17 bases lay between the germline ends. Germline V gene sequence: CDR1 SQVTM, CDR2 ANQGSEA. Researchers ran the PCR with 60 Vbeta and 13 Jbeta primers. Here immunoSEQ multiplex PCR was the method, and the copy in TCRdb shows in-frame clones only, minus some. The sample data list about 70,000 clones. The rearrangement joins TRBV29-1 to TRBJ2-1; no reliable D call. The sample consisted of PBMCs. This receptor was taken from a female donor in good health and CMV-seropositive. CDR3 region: CSVESYTDSSSYNEQFF. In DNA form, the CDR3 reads TGCAGCGTTGAATCTTATACCGACTCCAGCTCCTACAATGAGCAGTTCTTC.